These T cell receptor beta chains were read from a single sample in a study of blood T cell repertoires in COVID-19. Measured with immunoSEQ multiplex PCR; TCRdb has only the in-frame clones, and not every one. The profile shows a few hundred thousand clones, 89% of them singletons. Sequenced sample: peripheral blood. The receptors shown here come from a woman under 40 with COVID-19, enrolled during active disease. The CDR3 runs from the conserved cysteine through the conserved F or W. The D gene is left open where the match is weak. Some rows mark clone size as missing; the rest say once, few, many or name a class of expanded clone.

d_call j_call v_call cdr3_length clone_size cdr3_aa cdr3_nt
NA TRBJ1-5 TRBV12-3/TRBV12-4 13 NA CASSFRTNQPQHF TGTGCCAGCAGTTTTCGAACAAATCAGCCCCAGCATTTT
TRBD2 TRBJ2-3 TRBV4-1 16 once CASSHLLAGDTDTQYF TGCGCCAGCAGCCATTTGCTAGCGGGAGACACAGATACGCAGTATTTT
TRBD1 TRBJ1-1 TRBV18 14 NA CASSRQGENTEAFF TGTGCCAGCTCACGTCAGGGGGAGAACACTGAAGCTTTCTTT
NA TRBJ1-6 TRBV4-1 16 few CASSQEGLTYNSPLHF TGCGCCAGCAGCCAAGAGGGGCTCACCTATAATTCACCCCTCCACTTT
TRBD1 TRBJ1-5 TRBV11-1 13 NA CASSPRTGQPQHF TGTGCCAGCAGCCCTCGGACAGGCCAGCCCCAGCATTTT
TRBD2 TRBJ2-5 TRBV2 15 NA CASRKRLAGQETQYF TGTGCCAGCAGGAAAAGACTAGCGGGCCAAGAGACCCAGTACTTC
TRBD1 TRBJ2-2 TRBV5-4 16 NA CASSLGRGLNAGELFF TGTGCCAGCAGCTTGGGCAGGGGGCTTAACGCCGGGGAGCTGTTTTTT
TRBD1 TRBJ2-7 TRBV2 15 NA CASRLRTGVAYEQYF TGTGCCAGCAGGCTAAGGACAGGGGTGGCCTACGAGCAGTACTTC
NA TRBJ2-2 TRBV6-4 13 NA CATSATSTGELFF TGTGCCACCTCAGCGACGAGCACCGGGGAGCTGTTTTTT
TRBD2 TRBJ2-1 TRBV4-3 17 NA CASSQDPAGGPYDEQFF TGCGCCAGCAGCCAAGATCCAGCGGGAGGCCCATACGATGAGCAGTTCTTC
TRBD1 TRBJ2-1 TRBV27 13 NA CASSPTGDNEQFF TGTGCCAGCAGTCCCACAGGGGACAATGAGCAGTTCTTC
NA TRBJ2-3 TRBV4-1 18 few CAAYPPRGGYILTDTQYF TGCGCCGCATATCCCCCCCGGGGTGGATACATCCTCACAGATACGCAGTATTTT
TRBD1 TRBJ2-3 TRBV3-1/TRBV3-2 16 NA CASSPGQGFFTDTQYF TGTGCCAGCAGCCCCGGACAGGGGTTTTTCACAGATACGCAGTATTTT
NA TRBJ1-5 TRBV19 14 NA CASSIDSSNQPQHF TGTGCCAGTAGTATTGACAGTAGCAATCAGCCCCAGCATTTT
TRBD2 TRBJ2-1 TRBV9 15 NA CASSKTSGTGHEQFF TGTGCCAGCAGCAAAACTAGCGGGACGGGGCATGAGCAGTTCTTC
TRBD1 TRBJ1-2 TRBV15 18 NA CATSRGGRAEGASYGYTF TGTGCCACCAGCAGAGGGGGCAGGGCGGAGGGGGCTAGCTATGGCTACACCTTC
NA TRBJ1-4 TRBV9 15 NA CASSAGHSTNEKLFF TGTGCCAGCAGCGCCGGACATTCAACTAATGAAAAACTGTTTTTT
TRBD2 TRBJ2-2 TRBV6-4 14 NA CASSQTSEVGELFF TGTGCCAGCAGTCAGACTAGCGAGGTCGGGGAGCTGTTTTTT
TRBD2 TRBJ2-2 TRBV2 16 NA CASSEAERGGTGELFF TGTGCCAGCAGTGAAGCAGAGCGGGGGGGCACCGGGGAGCTGTTTTTT
NA TRBJ2-1 TRBV5-1 14 NA CASSLYRSYNEQFF TGCGCCAGCAGCTTGTATCGTAGCTACAATGAGCAGTTCTTC
NA TRBJ1-5 TRBV7-6 15 NA CASSLETGLNQPQHF TGTGCCAGCAGCTTAGAAACAGGGCTAAATCAGCCCCAGCATTTT
TRBD1 TRBJ2-3 TRBV5-4 17 NA CASSPGRPGQGSDTQYF TGTGCCAGCAGTCCGGGACGGCCGGGACAGGGGTCAGATACGCAGTATTTT
TRBD1 TRBJ2-7 TRBV5-1 15 NA CASSLQSDRVNEQYF TGCGCCAGCAGCTTGCAGTCAGACAGGGTGAACGAGCAGTACTTC
NA TRBJ1-2 TRBV27 15 NA CASSAGLGVSYGYTF TGTGCCAGCAGCGCTGGATTAGGGGTTTCCTATGGCTACACCTTC
NA TRBJ2-6 TRBV27 15 NA CASCHPYSGANVLTF TGTGCCAGCTGTCATCCCTACTCTGGGGCCAACGTCCTGACTTTC
NA TRBJ2-7 TRBV7-7 17 NA CASSLASPGQGGHEQYF TGTGCTAGCAGCTTAGCCTCTCCAGGGCAGGGGGGCCACGAGCAGTACTTC
NA TRBJ2-3 TRBV7-2 11 NA CASRGADTQYF TGTGCCAGCAGAGGGGCAGATACGCAGTATTTT
NA TRBJ2-3 TRBV2 16 NA CASRKTVLVATDTQYF TGTGCCAGCAGGAAGACTGTTCTTGTGGCTACAGATACGCAGTATTTT
TRBD2 TRBJ2-1 TRBV28 15 NA CASRIGTSGRDEQFF TGTGCCAGCAGGATCGGGACTAGCGGGAGAGATGAGCAGTTCTTC
TRBD2 TRBJ2-3 TRBV11-2 16 NA CASSRLAGARQDTQYF TGTGCCAGCAGCCGGCTAGCGGGGGCCCGCCAGGATACGCAGTATTTT
NA TRBJ1-3 TRBV6-1 21 NA CASSEFFVPEVRTDTGNTIYF TGTGCCAGCAGTGAATTTTTCGTTCCGGAGGTTAGGACGGATACTGGAAACACCATATATTTT
TRBD1 TRBJ1-2 TRBV6-6 15 NA CASRIPGTGDYGYTF TGTGCCAGCAGGATACCCGGGACAGGGGACTATGGCTACACCTTC
NA TRBJ1-5 TRBV4-1 15 NA CASSQEWSGYQPQHF TGCGCCAGCAGCCAAGAGTGGAGTGGGTATCAGCCCCAGCATTTT
TRBD1 TRBJ2-5 TRBV7-2 15 NA CASSQQRDRGETQYF TGTGCCAGCAGTCAACAAAGGGACAGGGGAGAGACCCAGTACTTC
NA TRBJ2-5 TRBV27 12 NA CASSRQGETQYF TGTGCCAGCAGTCGTCAGGGGGAGACCCAGTACTTC
NA TRBJ1-2 TRBV11-2 15 NA CASSLDRLARADYTF TGTGCCAGCAGCTTAGATCGATTGGCCCGTGCAGACTACACCTTC
NA TRBJ1-5 TRBV29-1 15 NA CSPEGMDRWDQPQHF TGCAGCCCGGAGGGAATGGACAGATGGGACCAGCCCCAGCATTTT
NA TRBJ1-1 TRBV28 15 NA CASSSPGHKNTEAFF TGTGCCAGCAGTTCCCCGGGACACAAGAACACTGAAGCTTTCTTT
TRBD2 TRBJ2-1 TRBV7-2 14 NA CASSRPGGTNEQFF TGTGCCAGCAGCCGGCCGGGAGGAACCAATGAGCAGTTCTTC
TRBD2 TRBJ2-1 TRBV10-3 13 NA CAVGTSGAHEQFF TGTGCCGTGGGCACTAGCGGGGCACATGAGCAGTTCTTC
NA TRBJ2-7 TRBV6-6 15 NA CASSFGQLTTYEQYF TGTGCCAGCAGTTTCGGACAGCTTACCACCTACGAGCAGTACTTC
TRBD2 TRBJ2-1 TRBV6-1 16 NA CASSESTSRARVEQFF TGTGCCAGCAGTGAATCGACTAGCCGGGCGAGGGTAGAGCAGTTCTTC
TRBD1 TRBJ1-1 TRBV28 15 NA CASSLGTAAFTEAFF TGTGCCAGCAGTTTAGGGACAGCCGCTTTCACTGAAGCTTTCTTT
TRBD2 TRBJ2-3 TRBV13 16 NA CASSMGLAGARDTQYF TGTGCCAGCAGCATGGGACTAGCGGGGGCCCGGGATACGCAGTATTTT
TRBD1 TRBJ1-6 TRBV6-6 14 NA CASGGQGANSPLHF TGTGCCAGCGGGGGACAGGGGGCTAACTCACCCCTCCACTTT